The following is a T cell receptor (beta chain) sequence with its context. A few counts support this clonotype. Its specific antigen is unknown. The input lacks base qualities; no much larger clone sits a single base away. There are 10 amino acids in the CDR3, from cysteine to phenylalanine inclusive. This entry keeps only the CDR3 DNA: 30 bases, framed from base 1. CDR1 and CDR2, looked up from the germline V gene, are MNHNS and SASEGT. The germline ends are 4 bases apart after V is trimmed by 7 bases and J by 4 bases. Receptors were amplified or captured by PCR. DNA from cultured CD4+ T cells was subjected to TCR sequencing with the Oncomine TCR Beta short-read assay at the Johns Hopkins FTIC core. The QIAamp micro DNA kit was used to extract genomic DNA from the cultured CD4+ T cells. Oncomine TCR Beta libraries from cultured CD4+ T cells were pooled using unique dual indexes and sequenced on an Illumina iSeq 100. The authors' analysis ran thus. Non-productive sequences were filtered out, and CDR3s that did not start with C, did not end with F or W, or were shorter than 7 amino acids were discarded. The MANAFEST web application identified antigen-specific clonotypes by comparing peptide-stimulated wells against reference wells and other culture wells. For a clone to be called positive, the clone needed an FDR below 0.05, an odds ratio above 5, and a productive frequency above 0.1% in at least two of three replicate wells. A clonotype counted as cross-reactive if it showed significant expansion both in the SARS-CoV-2 spike wells and in at least one common cold coronavirus spike condition. Levenshtein distances (stringdist) and unrooted phylogenetic trees (ape) in R version 3.6.1 were used to assess CDR3 homology. TCRdb's own reprocessing of the public reads used fastp at Q25 and MiXCR and kept productive beta chains. A single entry per CDR3 protein holds the most common genes and DNA from its merged rows. What appears here as the V and J calls and clone size reflects TCRdb's work, not the paper's. The sample table shows under 6,000 distinct CDR3 sequences, and 40% are seen once. The ten largest clones take up around 35% of the sample.

This specimen comes from a study of vaccination and CD4 T cells after COVID-19 (dated by TCRdb to the early 2020s). Concerning the study at large: Convalescent patients had a positive SARS-CoV-2 result on nasal swab PCR, and of these patients, some ten had mild disease and one had severe disease. Post-vaccine blood samples were taken a median of approximately 76 days after the second vaccine dose, with a range of roughly 13 to 250 days. Six males and four females were included in the convalescent cohort, with two Hispanic individuals, seven Caucasians, two Asians and one multiracial person represented. As controls, cultures received a CEFX viral epitope pool (the positive control), an HIV-1 Nef peptide pool (the negative control), or no peptide at all. For stimulating the cultures, overlapping spike peptide pools were used, derived from SARS-CoV-2 as well as from the common cold coronaviruses HCoV-NL63, HCoV-OC43 and HCoV-229E. Each participant got two doses of either the Pfizer-BioNTech BNT162b2 vaccine (n=8) or the Moderna mRNA-1273 vaccine (n=2). In 10 COVID-19 convalescent patients and a handful of infection-naive healthy vaccine recipients, researchers compared the spike-specific CD4+ TCR repertoire from before mRNA vaccination with the repertoire from after. Post-COVID blood samples from convalescent patients were collected a median of about 110 days after diagnosis, with a range of 35 to 161 days. What the authors observed across the whole study: In convalescent patients, a median about 84% of post-vaccine SARS-CoV-2-reactive clones were detected only after vaccination, and vaccine-specific priming was suggested by this finding. Of the vaccine-specific clones found in convalescent patients, nearly all (304 of 307) were mono-reactive for SARS-CoV-2 spike instead of being cross-reactive with common cold coronaviruses. The median number of SARS-CoV-2-reactive clonotypes rose from about 23 after infection to 38 after vaccination, but the change was not significant. The study included relatively few convalescent patients and did not analyze early timepoints after natural infection.

The treatment or condition label corresponds to: approximately 9-day PBMC culture with coronavirus spike peptide pools or control peptides (ViraFEST assay). The ViraFEST assay, used in the study, expanded antigen-specific T cells with peptide pools and then identified the expanded clonotypes through TCR sequencing. The convalescent patients' positive SARS-CoV-2 PCR tests fell between March and December 2020, which was before the Alpha, Beta and Delta variants emerged in the United States. PBMCs were cultured at roughly 1.8 million per well in IMDM supplemented with roughly 5% human AB serum and about 9.6 IU/ml IL-2, with roughly 9.5 ug/ml peptide pools added. Half of the culture medium was replaced with fresh IL-2-containing medium on days 3 and 7. After about 10 days of culture, CD4+ T cells were isolated by negative selection using the EasySep CD4+ T cell isolation kit. PBMCs were separated from whole blood using Ficoll-Paque Plus gradient centrifugation and then either used fresh or cryopreserved at -140C. In general, triplicate wells were set up for every culture condition.

The sample comprised CD4+ T cells from blood, cultured in vitro. This chain is built from TRBV6-1 and TRBJ1-2; the D gene is unclear. The sequence came from a human donor who had recovered from COVID-19. The bases read TGTGCCAGCAATTTCTATGGCTACACCTTC. Its translation is CASNFYGYTF.